These 24 T cell receptor beta chains share one sample of origin, sequenced in a study of CD8+ T cells in alopecia areata. Extraction of RNA preceded its reverse transcription into cDNA, which served as the sequencing template. Here immunoSEQ multiplex PCR was the method, and the copy in TCRdb shows in-frame clones only, minus some. Of over 60,000 clones listed, more than 45% were seen once; the top ten hold roughly 20%. Stated treatment: oral pan-JAK inhibitor, 5-10 mg twice daily. The source material was CD8+ T cells sorted from blood, sampled between weeks 36 and 40, from a patient treated with tofacitinib. The receptors originated from a human donor with alopecia areata.

The V call is TRBV29-1, the J call TRBJ2-2, with TRBD2 identical over 10 bases. The J segment lost 6 bases and the V segment lost 6 bases, leaving 4 bases of the junction unmatched. This CDR3 has 13 residues. CDR1 and CDR2 (germline): SQVTM, ANQGSEA. The DNA of the CDR3 is TGCAGCGTGTCTAGCGGGAGAGCCGGGGAGCTGTTTTTT. This codes for CSVSSGRAGELFF.

This clone has more than one count but fewer than ten. The chain couples TRBV19 to TRBJ2-7; D is undetermined. There are 13 residues in the CDR3. Germline lookup yields CDR1 LNHDA and CDR2 SQIVND (reference sequence). V dropped 4 bases and J dropped 2 bases, with 9 bases sitting between them. The DNA for the CDR3 is TGTGCCAGTAGTAGCCGACCCGCCTACGAGCAGTACTTC. Its translation is CASSSRPAYEQYF.

Only a few counts were recorded for this clone. The rearrangement links TRBV7-3 to TRBJ2-5, with D hard to call. In germline, CDR1 is SGHTA, CDR2 FQGTGA. V lost 2 bases to trimming and J lost 4 bases, with 11 bases between them. There are 14 residues in the CDR3. The chain's CDR3 is CASSLGGAVETQYF. CDR3 coding DNA: TGTGCCAGCAGCTTAGGTGGCGCGGTAGAGACCCAGTACTTC.

The chain uses TRBV7-9 and TRBJ1-1, with TRBD1 as a possible D gene (5 bases). Looked up from germline, CDR1 is SEHNR and CDR2 is FQNEAQ (reference sequence). The CDR3 has 16 residues. Trimming removed 5 bases from V and 3 bases from J, with 19 bases in between. The CDR3 region has the DNA TGTGCCAGCAGCCACCCCTCTGGACAAGGCGACACTGAAGCTTTCTTT. As protein: CASSHPSGQGDTEAFF.

This clone has only a few counts. V is TRBV11-2 and J is TRBJ2-7; 14 bases match TRBD2. Germline lookup yields CDR1 SGHAT and CDR2 FQNNGV. With V trimmed by 5 bases and J by 2 bases, 2 bases remained unmatched. The CDR3 length is 15 residues. DNA for the CDR3: TGTGCCAGCAGCCCGGGACTAGCGGGGGCCTACGAGCAGTACTTC. Translated: CASSPGLAGAYEQYF.

This clone was counted between two and nine times. The chain employs TRBV27 and TRBJ1-1, with D possibly TRBD1 on 5 matching bases. The V gene's germline CDR1 is MNHEY and CDR2 SMNVEV (reference sequence). V was cut by 6 bases and J by 0 bases, with 17 bases left in between. CDR3 length equals 16 residues. CDR3 bases: TGTGCCAGCAGATTAGACAGCTTGTTTATGAACACTGAAGCTTTCTTT. As protein: CASRLDSLFMNTEAFF.

There are a few counts of this clone. This chain connects TRBV27 to TRBJ2-7; 9 bases are shared with TRBD2. This CDR3 spans 17 amino acids. V shed 9 bases, J shed 2 bases, and the junction held 17 bases outside the gene matches. Germline CDR1 MNHEY, CDR2 SMNVEV (reference sequence). The CDR3 nucleotides read TGTGCCAGGAGAAATGCTATCGGCGGGAGGGATCCCTACGAGCAGTACTTC. It codes for CARRNAIGGRDPYEQYF.

DNA of the CDR3: TGTGCCAGCACCCCGGGACTAGCGGGAGGAGAGACCCAGTACTTC. It yields the protein CASTPGLAGGETQYF. The V and J genes are TRBV7-8 and TRBJ2-5, with TRBD2 matching over 15 bases. The CDR3 has 15 residues. Germline CDR1 SGHVS, CDR2 FQNEAQ. V lost 7 bases and J lost 4; bases outside the gene matches: 4.

This clone was counted ten times or more. The rearrangement uses TRBV6-4 and TRBJ2-7; D remains unclear. The CDR3 sequence is 15 residues long. V lost 6 bases and J lost 2, with 17 bases in between. The germline V gene encodes CDR1 MRHNA and CDR2 SNTAGT. In DNA, the CDR3 is TGTGCCAGCAGCCCCCAAGGCGGCTCGGCCTACGAGCAGTACTTC. It encodes CASSPQGGSAYEQYF.

This clone was seen only once. The rearrangement joins TRBV27 to TRBJ1-2; D is undetermined. With 7 bases removed from V and 8 bases from J, the gap between germline ends came to 11 bases. The germline CDR1 and CDR2 sequences are MNHEY and SMNVEV (reference sequence). The CDR3 contains 11 residues. The CDR3 reads CASKGIKGYTF. DNA for the CDR3: TGTGCCAGCAAAGGGATCAAGGGCTACACCTTC.

This rearrangement joins TRBV29-1 to TRBJ1-2, with 8 bases matching TRBD1. With V trimmed by 5 bases and J by 6 bases, 8 bases remained unmatched. The CDR3 extends over 13 amino acids. Germline values: CDR1 SQVTM, CDR2 ANQGSEA. CDR3 bases: TGCAGCGTTTCCCCGGGACAGGCAGATGGCTACACCTTC. It translates to CSVSPGQADGYTF. The whole variable domain, remainder taken from reference TRBV29-1 and TRBJ1-2, is SAVISQKPSRDICQRGTSLTIQCQVDSQVTMMFWYRQQPGQSLTLIATANQGSEATYESGFVIDKFPISRPNLTFSTLTVSNMSPEDSSIYLCSVSPGQADGYTFGSGTRLTVV.

This sequence joins TRBV11-2 and TRBJ2-1; TRBD1 matches 10 bases. CDR3 size: 14 residues. V dropped 1 base and J dropped 7; count of bases not matched to a gene: 1. CDR1 is SGHAT and CDR2 is FQNNGV in the germline V gene. The CDR3 nucleotides read TGTGCCAGCAGCTTAGGGACAGGGGGAAATGAGCAGTTCTTC. It is translated as CASSLGTGGNEQFF.

This clone counts as medium-sized. The V call is TRBV7-2, the J call TRBJ2-7, with a weak D call TRBD2 (6 bases). CDR1 and CDR2 (germline): SGHTA, FQGNSA. This CDR3 is 14 amino acids long. Trimming took 1 base from V and 2 from J, leaving 9 bases between them. Written as DNA, the CDR3 is TGTGCCAGCAGCTTAGAGGCTAGCGCCTACGAGCAGTACTTC. Its protein is CASSLEASAYEQYF.

The chain combines TRBV4-1 with TRBJ2-1; TRBD2 might be the D (6 bases). The CDR3 totals 15 residues. Germline assignment: CDR1 MGHRA and CDR2 YSYEKL. The V and J ends lost 0 bases and 5 bases respectively, with 11 bases between them. CDR3 protein: CASSQERAGHNEQFF. The CDR3 DNA reads as TGCGCCAGCAGCCAAGAAAGGGCGGGACACAATGAGCAGTTCTTC.

V and J are TRBV2 and TRBJ1-1; D gene ambiguous. CDR3 length: 15 residues. The V end was cut by 7 bases, the J end by 1 base, with 16 bases between. Germline CDR1 and CDR2: SNHLY and FYNNEI. The CDR3 loop is CASIPPTAGNTEAFF. The CDR3 nucleotides are TGTGCCAGCATCCCCCCCACGGCAGGGAACACTGAAGCTTTCTTT.

This clone was observed a few times. The rearrangement uses TRBV29-1 and TRBJ2-7; possible D gene TRBD2, 5 bases. Trimming pared 3 bases from V and 2 bases from J, leaving 8 bases between. The germline V gene has CDR1 SQVTM and CDR2 ANQGSEA. CDR3 length equals 12 residues. The CDR3 here is CSVEAGTYEQYF. CDR3 sequence (DNA): TGCAGCGTTGAGGCGGGTACCTACGAGCAGTACTTC.

The genes are TRBV9 and TRBJ1-5, with 7 positions matching TRBD1. The CDR3 extends over 15 amino acids. From germline, CDR1 is SGDLS and CDR2 YYNGEE. V gave up 1 base and J gave up 1 base; unmatched junction bases: 2. CDR3 bases: TGTGCCAGCAGCGTACAGGGGGAGAGCAATCAGCCCCAGCATTTT. This gives the protein CASSVQGESNQPQHF. Looking up the rest from reference TRBV9 and TRBJ1-5 gives the full variable domain: DSGVTQTPKHLITATGQRVTLRCSPRSGDLSVYWYQQSLDQGLQFLIQYYNGEERAKGNILERFSAQQFPDLHSELNLSSLELGDSALYFCASSVQGESNQPQHFGDGTRLSIL.

This clone turned up a few times. The genes are TRBV9 and TRBJ2-2; 8 positions match TRBD2. V was pared by 0 bases and J by 3 bases, with 4 bases of the junction left unmatched. The CDR3 covers 16 residues. The germline V gene encodes CDR1 SGDLS and CDR2 YYNGEE. The CDR3 coding sequence is TGTGCCAGCAGCGTAGGGACTAGCAGTTACACCGGGGAGCTGTTTTTT. It is translated as CASSVGTSSYTGELFF.

The chain recombines TRBV10-2 with TRBJ1-5; D is undetermined. Germline lookup yields CDR1 WSHSY and CDR2 SAAADI. The CDR3 totals 14 residues. Trimming took off 3 bases at V and 5 bases at J, with 11 bases between the two ends. CDR3 DNA: TGCGCCAGCAGTGACGAGGGATGGGATCAGCCCCAGCATTTT. It translates to CASSDEGWDQPQHF.

The chain recombines TRBV5-1 with TRBJ1-4; D ambiguous. The CDR3 totals 14 residues. V was shortened by 1 base and J by 5 bases, with 9 bases between the two germline ends. Per the germline V gene, CDR1 is SGHRS and CDR2 is YFSETQ. CDR3 amino acids: CASSLFSPNEKLFF. The CDR3 DNA reads TGCGCCAGCAGCTTGTTCAGCCCGAATGAAAAACTGTTTTTT. The full variable domain, its missing parts supplied by reference TRBV5-1 and TRBJ1-4, is KAGVTQTPRYLIKTRGQQVTLSCSPISGHRSVSWYQQTPGQGLQFLFEYFSETQRNKGNFPGRFSGRQFSNSRSEMNVSTLELGDSALYLCASSLFSPNEKLFFGSGTQLSVL.

The chain recombines TRBV29-1 with TRBJ2-5; weak D call: TRBD2 (5 bases). Trimming stripped 3 bases from V and 3 bases from J, with 11 bases between. Germline values: CDR1 SQVTM, CDR2 ANQGSEA. The CDR3 is 13 residues long. The CDR3 sequence: CSVDDLREETQYF. In nucleotides, the CDR3 is TGCAGCGTTGATGACCTGAGGGAAGAGACCCAGTACTTC.

The rearrangement uses TRBV29-1 and TRBJ2-1; 10 bases are shared with TRBD2. The CDR3 sequence is 14 residues long. The germline gives CDR1 SQVTM, CDR2 ANQGSEA. Trimming took 4 bases from V and 5 from J; bases not matched to a gene: 5. CDR3 in amino acids: CSVGGLAGDNEQFF. The CDR3 bases are TGCAGCGTTGGAGGTCTAGCGGGAGACAATGAGCAGTTCTTC.

CDR3 amino acids: CASSLGVGTEAFF. CDR3 DNA: TGTGCCAGCAGTCTGGGGGTCGGCACTGAAGCTTTCTTT. This chain uses TRBV25-1 with TRBJ1-1; tentatively, D is TRBD1 (5 bases). The V and J ends lost 5 bases and 4 bases respectively, with 11 bases between them. CDR3 length: 13 residues. The V gene's germline CDR1 is MGHDK and CDR2 SYGVNS.

In regard to this clone: Other DNA sequences of this sample code for an identical CDR3. This chain joins TRBV18 and TRBJ2-7, with unresolved D. From germline, CDR1 is KGHSH and CDR2 LQKENI. The CDR3 loop spans 11 amino acids. V lost 2 bases, J lost 6 bases, and 5 bases lay in between. This chain's CDR3 is CASSPGSEQYF. The CDR3, as DNA: TGTGCCAGCTCACCAGGGTCCGAGCAGTACTTC.